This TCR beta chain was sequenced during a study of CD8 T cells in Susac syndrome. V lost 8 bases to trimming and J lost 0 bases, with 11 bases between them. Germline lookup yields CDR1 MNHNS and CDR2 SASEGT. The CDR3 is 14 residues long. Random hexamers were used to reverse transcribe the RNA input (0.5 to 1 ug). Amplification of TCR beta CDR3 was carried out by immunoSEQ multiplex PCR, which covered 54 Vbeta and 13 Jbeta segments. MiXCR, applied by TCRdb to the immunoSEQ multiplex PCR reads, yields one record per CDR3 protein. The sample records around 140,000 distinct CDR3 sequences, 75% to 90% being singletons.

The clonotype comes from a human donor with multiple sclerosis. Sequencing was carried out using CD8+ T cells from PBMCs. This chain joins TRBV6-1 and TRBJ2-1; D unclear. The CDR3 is CASRDKSSYNEQFF. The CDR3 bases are TGTGCCAGCCGAGACAAGAGCTCCTACAATGAGCAGTTCTTC.